Each of the 27 T cell receptor beta chains below was sequenced from the same sample in a study of control samples from healthy donors and cancer patients. Sequencing was performed with immunoSEQ multiplex PCR; in TCRdb, only in-frame clones are kept and a portion is missing. The sample lists roughly 100,000 clones, 83% occurring once. Material: blood. Source of these receptors: a woman between 45 and 65 years old in good health.

This chain links TRBV4-2 with TRBJ1-2, with a weak D call TRBD1 (5 bases). This CDR3 is built from 13 residues. Germline V gives CDR1 LGHNA, CDR2 YNFKEQ. The V end lost 3 bases, the J end lost 7 bases, and 12 bases lay between the germline ends. The CDR3 DNA sequence: TGTGCCAGCAGCCAGGGGAGGGGTTCTGGCTACACCTTC. It specifies CASSQGRGSGYTF.

This clone is a singleton in its sample. The chain recombines TRBV7-8 with TRBJ2-1, with TRBD2 matching 12 bases. CDR1 is SGHVS and CDR2 is FQNEAQ in the germline V gene. Trimming took 5 bases from V and 7 from J; bases not matched to a gene: 3. The CDR3 contains 14 residues. CDR3 nucleotides: TGTGCCAGCAGCGCCCTAGCGGGGGGGAATGAGCAGTTCTTC. It yields the protein CASSALAGGNEQFF.

This clone was detected many times. The CDR3: CASGSYNSPLHF. In DNA, the CDR3 is TGTGCCTCAGGCTCCTATAATTCACCCCTCCACTTT. The chain links TRBV19 to TRBJ1-6; D gene unclear. From germline, CDR1 is LNHDA and CDR2 SQIVND (reference sequence). The length of the CDR3 is 12 residues. V was cut by 11 bases and J by 0 bases, with 5 bases left in between.

The chain employs TRBV6-2 or TRBV6-3 and TRBJ2-1; the D call may be TRBD1 or TRBD2 (6 bases each). This CDR3 has 16 residues. Between the trimmed V and J ends, which lost 2 bases and 6 bases, there was a span of 17 bases. Per the germline V gene, CDR1 is MNHEY and CDR2 is SVGEGT. DNA of the CDR3: TGTGCCAGCAGTTACGCATCATGGGGGGCGGGCAATGAGCAGTTCTTC. Translation: CASSYASWGAGNEQFF.

The chain links TRBV19 to TRBJ2-3; the match to TRBD1 covers 11 bases. CDR3 length equals 14 residues. CDR1 and CDR2 from the germline V gene are LNHDA and SQIVND (reference sequence). Trimming took 3 bases from V and 6 from J; bases not matched to a gene: 2. CDR3 sequence reads: CASSMGQGVDTQYF. CDR3 nucleotide sequence: TGTGCCAGTAGTATGGGACAGGGGGTTGATACGCAGTATTTT.

The rearrangement uses TRBV7-8 and TRBJ2-7; 9 bases fit TRBD1. The V and J ends lost 5 bases and 2 bases, in that order; junction bases with no gene match: 13. CDR1 and CDR2 from the germline V gene are SGHVS and FQNEAQ. The CDR3 consists of 17 residues. Written as DNA, the CDR3 is TGTGCCAGCAGCCGTGCACTCCCGGGACAGGGAGCCTACGAGCAGTACTTC. It encodes CASSRALPGQGAYEQYF. Looking up the rest from reference TRBV7-8 and TRBJ2-7 gives the full variable domain: GAGVSQSPRYKVAKRGQDVALRCDPISGHVSLFWYQQALGQGPEFLTYFQNEAQLDKSGLPSDRFFAERPEGSVSTLKIQRTQQEDSAVYLCASSRALPGQGAYEQYFGPGTRLTVT.

The chain employs TRBV24-1 and TRBJ2-3, with a tentative D call TRBD1 (6 bases). Germline V lookup: CDR1 KGHDR, CDR2 SFDVKD. This CDR3 has 15 amino acids. Trimming pared 3 bases from V and 6 bases from J, leaving 15 bases between. CDR3 in DNA: TGTGCCACCAGTGATCAGGGACATCAAGAGGATACGCAGTATTTT. It yields the protein CATSDQGHQEDTQYF.

There are a few counts of this clone. The chain employs TRBV2 and TRBJ2-1; possible D gene TRBD1, 6 bases. Per the germline V gene, CDR1 is SNHLY and CDR2 is FYNNEI. The CDR3 is 14 amino acids. Deletions cut 2 bases from V and 7 bases from J, with 12 bases between. The CDR3 nucleotides are TGTGCCAGCAGTGAACAGGGGCCGGGGAATGAGCAGTTCTTC. The encoded protein is CASSEQGPGNEQFF. The full variable domain, rest sourced from reference TRBV2 and TRBJ2-1, is EPEVTQTPSHQVTQMGQEVILRCVPISNHLYFYWYRQILGQKVEFLVSFYNNEISEKSEIFDDQFSVERPDGSNFTLKIRSTKLEDSAMYFCASSEQGPGNEQFFGPGTRLTVL.

The rearrangement uses TRBV4-3 and TRBJ2-7, with 8 bases aligning to TRBD2. Germline V gives CDR1 LGHNA, CDR2 YSLEER. V trimming: 2 bases; J trimming: 6 bases; junction bases outside the gene matches: 6. The CDR3 runs to 14 residues. Here the CDR3 reads CASSQSGRGPEQYF. The CDR3 DNA reads TGCGCCAGCAGCCAATCCGGGAGGGGCCCCGAGCAGTACTTC.

In DNA, the CDR3 is TGTGCCAGCAGCTTGGGGGACAGGGAAACAGATACGCAGTATTTT. Amino acid sequence: CASSLGDRETDTQYF. The V call is TRBV7-3, the J call TRBJ2-3, with 9 bases fitting TRBD1. The V segment lost 3 bases and the J segment 3 bases; nucleotides outside the gene matches: 4. CDR1 is SGHTA, CDR2 FQGTGA, per germline. The CDR3 runs to 15 residues.

The chain has TRBV25-1 and TRBJ2-3; D is perhaps TRBD1 (6 bases). V was trimmed by 5 bases and J by 4 bases, leaving 10 bases between them. CDR1 is MGHDK and CDR2 is SYGVNS in the germline V gene. The CDR3 is 13 amino acids. The CDR3 nucleotides are TGTGCCAGCAGTAGGGGGAGTCCAGATACGCAGTATTTT. Protein product: CASSRGSPDTQYF.

The V gene is TRBV9, the J gene TRBJ1-4, with 10 nucleotides matching TRBD1. With V trimmed by 3 bases and J by 8 bases, 7 bases remained unmatched. The CDR3 is 15 residues long. Germline V gene data show CDR1 as SGDLS and CDR2 as YYNGEE. The CDR3 region has the DNA TGTGCCAGCAGCGACGACAGGGGGCGCGGGGAAAAACTGTTTTTT. Its translation: CASSDDRGRGEKLFF.

The chain is built from TRBV7-3 and TRBJ2-2; a possible D gene is TRBD2 (6 bases). The V gene lost 5 bases and the J gene lost 4 bases, with 14 bases spanning the gap. CDR1 is SGHTA, CDR2 FQGTGA, per germline. The CDR3 is 15 amino acids. In DNA, the CDR3 is TGTGCCAGCAGCCTGGGAGGACCCACCACCGGGGAGCTGTTTTTT. Translation: CASSLGGPTTGELFF.

This chain connects TRBV3-1 (or the pseudogene TRBV3-2) to TRBJ2-2; 13 nucleotides align to TRBD2. The trim removed 1 base at V and 6 bases at J, leaving 5 bases unmatched. Germline V gives CDR1 LGHDT, CDR2 YNNKEL (reference sequence). This CDR3 spans 17 amino acids. This chain's CDR3 is CASSQVTSGGAPGELFF. Here the CDR3 DNA reads TGTGCCAGCAGCCAAGTAACTAGCGGGGGGGCCCCCGGGGAGCTGTTTTTT.

This clone was seen a few times. Other DNA sequences in this sample translate to the same CDR3. The CDR3 loop is CASSLATYEQFF. The CDR3 DNA reads as TGTGCCAGCAGCTTAGCCACCTATGAGCAGTTCTTC. This chain connects TRBV7-9 to TRBJ2-1; D remains ambiguous. CDR1 is SEHNR, CDR2 FQNEAQ, per germline (reference sequence). V was cut by 0 bases and J by 8 bases, with 5 bases left in between. This CDR3 contains 12 residues.

A remark on this clone: Compared with germline, one end of the junction differs, possibly owing to a read error. The chain links TRBV7-7 to TRBJ1-1, with D maybe TRBD1 (5 bases). The V gene's germline CDR1 is SSHAT and CDR2 FNYEAQ (reference sequence). This CDR3 region has 13 residues. CDR3 bases: TGTGCTAGCAGCTTAGGACAGAACACTGAAGCTTTCTTT. Translation gives CASSLGQNTEAFF.

A note on this clone: Within the sample, other DNA sequences also encode this same CDR3. This chain uses TRBV11-2 with TRBJ1-5; D unclear. Per germline, CDR1 SGHAT and CDR2 FQNNGV. The CDR3 runs 15 residues. V dropped 1 base and J dropped 0 bases, with 7 bases sitting between them. The CDR3 DNA is TGTGCCAGCAGCTTAGCCGGTTATAGCAATCAGCCCCAGCATTTT. Translation gives CASSLAGYSNQPQHF. The entire variable domain, with the rest obtained from reference TRBV11-2 and TRBJ1-5, is as follows: EAGVAQSPRYKIIEKRQSVAFWCNPISGHATLYWYQQILGQGPKLLIQFQNNGVVDDSQLPKDRFSAERLKGVDSTLKIQPAKLEDSAVYLCASSLAGYSNQPQHFGDGTRLSIL.

This chain joins TRBV28 and TRBJ1-6; 7 bases map to TRBD1. The CDR3 has 13 residues. The V and J ends lost 6 bases and 16 bases, in that order; junction bases with no gene match: 12. Germline V gene lookup returns CDR1 MDHEN and CDR2 SYDVKM. The CDR3 sequence is CASRGQNPPPLHF. Here the CDR3 DNA reads TGTGCCAGCAGGGGACAGAACCCTCCGCCGCTCCACTTT.

V and J are TRBV27 and TRBJ1-2, with TRBD1 matching 7 bases. CDR3 size: 13 residues. The V segment lost 8 bases and the J segment 5 bases; nucleotides outside the gene matches: 8. Germline V lookup: CDR1 MNHEY, CDR2 SMNVEV (reference sequence). In nucleotides, the CDR3 is TGTGCCAGCCGTCAGGACAGGTATTATGGCTACACCTTC. This translates into CASRQDRYYGYTF.

This chain's CDR3 is CASSRGQGSNTEAFF. CDR3 DNA sequence: TGTGCCAGCAGCCGGGGACAGGGGTCGAACACTGAAGCTTTCTTT. The V gene is TRBV3-1 (or the pseudogene TRBV3-2), the J gene TRBJ1-1; 10 bases fit TRBD1. Germline V gene sequence: CDR1 LGHDT, CDR2 YNNKEL (reference sequence). The CDR3 runs 15 residues. V dropped 4 bases and J dropped 1; count of bases not matched to a gene: 3.

The chain couples TRBV7-2 to TRBJ1-6; D uncertain. The CDR3 has 18 residues. The V end was cut by 4 bases, the J end by 0 bases, with 16 bases between. CDR1 is SGHTA and CDR2 is FQGNSA in the germline V gene. The CDR3 bases are TGTGCCAGCAGCTCCGATGGTAGTTTCGGCTCCTATAATTCACCCCTCCACTTT. It encodes CASSSDGSFGSYNSPLHF.

The chain is built from TRBV2 and TRBJ2-7; no reliable D call. This CDR3 contains 15 residues. Trimming pared 6 bases from V and 0 bases from J, leaving 15 bases between. The germline V gene has CDR1 SNHLY and CDR2 FYNNEI. Here the CDR3 reads CASRNGWDSSYEQYF. The CDR3 coding sequence is TGTGCCAGCAGAAACGGATGGGATAGCTCCTACGAGCAGTACTTC.

The V call is TRBV6-5, the J call TRBJ1-5, with a weak D call TRBD1 (6 bases). The germline V gene has CDR1 MNHEY and CDR2 SVGAGI. The CDR3 covers 14 residues. V was clipped by 2 bases and J by 9 bases, with 14 bases between them. The CDR3 spells CASSYSPGVGPQHF. CDR3 nucleotides: TGTGCCAGCAGTTACAGCCCAGGGGTAGGGCCCCAGCATTTT.

V is TRBV7-2 and J is TRBJ1-3; D ambiguous. V lost 7 bases and J lost 7, with 17 bases in between. Per the germline V gene, CDR1 is SGHTA and CDR2 is FQGNSA. The CDR3 is 14 amino acids. CDR3 DNA sequence: TGTGCCAGCAACCTGTTCGGATCCTGGAACACCATATATTTT. It codes for CASNLFGSWNTIYF.

The V and J genes are TRBV11-3 and TRBJ1-1; 9 bases agree with TRBD1. Trimming took 5 bases from V and 0 from J; bases not matched to a gene: 4. Germline lookup yields CDR1 SGHNT and CDR2 YENEEA. There are 15 residues in the CDR3. The chain's CDR3 is CASSLTGGMNTEAFF. DNA of the CDR3: TGTGCCAGCAGCCTCACAGGGGGCATGAACACTGAAGCTTTCTTT.

This clone was detected only a few times. The V gene is TRBV7-9, the J gene TRBJ2-1; TRBD2 aligns across 9 bases. V was clipped by 6 bases and J by 9 bases; unmatched bases: 24. The CDR3 is made up of 19 amino acids. Per the germline V gene, CDR1 is SEHNR and CDR2 is FQNEAQ (reference sequence). The CDR3 loop reads CASRLIRPDWSGGFSEQFF. As DNA, the CDR3 is TGTGCCAGCAGGCTTATAAGGCCGGACTGGAGCGGGGGGTTTTCTGAGCAGTTCTTC.

The chain uses TRBV12-3 or TRBV12-4 and TRBJ1-3; maybe TRBD1 (5 bases). V lost 5 bases to trimming and J lost 3 bases, with 8 bases between them. The CDR3 covers 13 residues. The DNA for the CDR3 is TGTGCCAGCAGTAACGGGGGTGGAAACACCATATATTTT. Amino acids: CASSNGGGNTIYF.